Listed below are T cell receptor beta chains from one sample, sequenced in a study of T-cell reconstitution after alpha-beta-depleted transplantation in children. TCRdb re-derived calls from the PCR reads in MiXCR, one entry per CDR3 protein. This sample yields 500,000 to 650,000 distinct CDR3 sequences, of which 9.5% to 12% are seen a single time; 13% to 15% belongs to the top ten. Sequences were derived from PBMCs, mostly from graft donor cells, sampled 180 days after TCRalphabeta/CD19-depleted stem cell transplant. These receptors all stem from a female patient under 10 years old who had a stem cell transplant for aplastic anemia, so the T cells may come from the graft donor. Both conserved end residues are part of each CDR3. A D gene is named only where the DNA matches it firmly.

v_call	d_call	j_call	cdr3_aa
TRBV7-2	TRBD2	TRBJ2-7	CASNLAGSYEQYF
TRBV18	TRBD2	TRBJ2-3	CASSPRLASTDTQYF
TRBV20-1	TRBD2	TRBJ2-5	CSATPLRATSGSPHQETQYF
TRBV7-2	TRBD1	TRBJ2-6	CASSPGQGPNVLTF
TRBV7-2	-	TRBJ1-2	CASSLRTENYGYTF
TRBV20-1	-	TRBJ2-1	CSASGRGPYNEQFF
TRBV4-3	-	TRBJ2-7	CASSQVADHYEQYF
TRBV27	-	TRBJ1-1	CASSLWGVNTEAFF
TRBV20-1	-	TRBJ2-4	CSARDNYGGRNIQYF
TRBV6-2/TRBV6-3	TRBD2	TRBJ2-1	CASSYVFGLAGGNNEQFF
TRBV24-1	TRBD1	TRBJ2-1	CATSDLGQGESYNEQFF
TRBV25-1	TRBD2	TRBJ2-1	CASAGGRGPIYNEQFF
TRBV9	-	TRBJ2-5	CASSVAGARRETQYF
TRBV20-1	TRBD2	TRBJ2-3	CSASEVAGGSDTQYF
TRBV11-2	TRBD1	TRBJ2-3	CASSPRGTGRTDTQYF
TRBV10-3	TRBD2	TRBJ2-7	CAISDLREDSYEQYF
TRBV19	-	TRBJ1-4	CASTTDSTNEKLFF
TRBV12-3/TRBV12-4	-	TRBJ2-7	CASSASGTGGYEQYF
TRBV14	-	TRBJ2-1	CASSQEGQERNEQFF
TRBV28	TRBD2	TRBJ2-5	CASTTSGRGGETQYF
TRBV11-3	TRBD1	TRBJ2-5	CASRDQQGSDETQYF
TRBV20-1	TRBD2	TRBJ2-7	CSARTSGTSHEQYF